Here is one T cell receptor beta chain with its context. The antigen remains unidentified. In germline, CDR1 is LNHDA, CDR2 SQIVND (reference sequence). This CDR3 is built from 15 residues. Deletions cut 6 bases from V and 0 bases from J, with 12 bases between. This sample stems from a study of CD8+ T cells in alopecia areata. Study results and limitations: Researchers reported that TCR sharing among patients proved less clear than in mice, possibly HLA-linked.

Extraction of RNA preceded its reverse transcription into cDNA, which served as the sequencing template. Libraries were prepared by immunoSEQ multiplex PCR; TCRdb keeps only in-frame clonotypes and omits some of them. The profile shows 150,000 or so clones, about three fifths of them singletons. Sample: CD4+ T cells sorted from blood, taken at week 0. The rearrangement joins TRBV19 to TRBJ2-1; D is tentatively TRBD1 or TRBD2 (7 bases each). The source is a human donor with alopecia areata. In nucleotides, the CDR3 is TGTGCCAGTAGCCAGGGGGACTACTCCTACAATGAGCAGTTCTTC. Its protein product is CASSQGDYSYNEQFF.